Listed below are T cell receptor beta chains from one sample, sequenced in a study of graft-versus-host responses after intestinal transplantation. The data were produced by immunoSEQ multiplex PCR, yet TCRdb's version contains in-frame clones alone and is incomplete. The repertoire includes more than 12,000 clones, around 29% of them detected once, and around 3.9% sits in the top ten. The sample was alloreactive CD4+ T cells from a mixed lymphocyte reaction culture, taken before intestinal transplant. These receptors were taken from a human patient who received an intestinal transplant. The CDR3 runs from the conserved cysteine through the conserved F or W.

J | V | CDR3
TRBJ2-7 | TRBV6-6 | CASSYGSGQPLDEQYF
TRBJ2-6 | TRBV19 | CASSIEPGQGARGANVLTF
TRBJ1-5 | TRBV5-8 | CASSLDSGNQPQHF
TRBJ2-7 | TRBV5-1 | CASSLAPGQVGEQYF
TRBJ1-1 | TRBV10-1 | CASIQKGAFF
TRBJ2-5 | TRBV5-1 | CASSLQGQETQYF
TRBJ1-3 | TRBV11-2 | CASSLGISGNTIYF
TRBJ2-1 | TRBV5-6 | CASSLPTGIRAYNEQFF
TRBJ2-1 | TRBV28 | CASSPGGRNNEQFF
TRBJ2-7 | TRBV28 | CASSFAFLSRHEQYF
TRBJ2-5 | TRBV5-1 | CASSLWDRPQETQYF
TRBJ2-1 | TRBV5-6 | CASSRDNEQFF
TRBJ1-6 | TRBV7-2 | CASSLEARRSPLHF
TRBJ2-7 | TRBV7-2 | CASSQGTSGSYEQYF
TRBJ2-5 | TRBV7-9 | CASSLGPSGGAQETQYF
TRBJ2-7 | TRBV4-1 | CASSQVDRDGHEQYF
TRBJ1-2 | TRBV30 | CAWSPQEVYGYTF
TRBJ2-1 | TRBV6-6 | CASSYRQGKRNEQFF
TRBJ2-7 | TRBV21-1 | CASSKNSTGKASGRSPVSYEQYF
TRBJ1-2 | TRBV6-1 | CASRISSTYGYTF
TRBJ2-2 | TRBV7-2 | CASSARQGNTGELFF
TRBJ1-4 | TRBV7-3 | CASSLRGTNEKLFF
TRBJ2-7 | TRBV27 | CASPAKGEYEQYF
TRBJ2-1 | TRBV11-3 | CASSPRQGSYNEQFF
TRBJ2-5 | TRBV9 | CASSVASTSGQETQYF
TRBJ2-2 | TRBV29-1 | CSVGTASMTNTGELFF
TRBJ1-1 | TRBV6-6 | CASRSRGRRTEAFF
TRBJ2-4 | TRBV5-8 | CASSNSGSFNIQYF
TRBJ2-7 | TRBV4-2 | CASSPQSWGLYEQYF
TRBJ2-7 | TRBV7-2 | CASSPGLAGNSYEQYF
TRBJ1-2 | TRBV28 | CASSLPGVLYGYTF
TRBJ2-2 | TRBV5-5 | CASSHSGSITGELFF
TRBJ1-1 | TRBV29-1 | CSVSRGETEAFF
TRBJ2-1 | TRBV7-9 | CASSQTETSGREFF
TRBJ2-5 | TRBV15 | CATSSRLVPETQYF
TRBJ2-7 | TRBV6-1 | CASTRDLRRNEQYF
TRBJ2-7 | TRBV11-2 | CASSLGGTGSYEQYF
. | TRBV5-3 | CARSCAISGIIYEQYF
TRBJ1-5 | TRBV30 | CAWSAGGNQPQHF
TRBJ1-1 | TRBV28 | CASSFPRVIPEAFF
TRBJ1-5 | TRBV27 | CASSWDRGILSNQPQHF
TRBJ1-1 | TRBV28 | CASSFQDAGAFF